The next 14 T cell receptor beta chains were all read from a single sample in a study of blood T cell repertoires in COVID-19. Some clones are missing from TCRdb's copy, which holds only in-frame ones; the method was immunoSEQ multiplex PCR. The repertoire includes about 74,000 clones, around nine tenths of them detected once, and 1.9% sits in the top ten. The sequenced material came from peripheral blood. These receptors were taken from a woman over 75 with active or convalescent COVID-19.

V and J are TRBV6-1 and TRBJ2-5; TRBD2 matches at 8 bases. The CDR3 totals 16 residues. Germline V gives CDR1 MNHNS, CDR2 SASEGT. With 2 bases clipped from V and 5 bases from J, the junction kept 10 bases outside the gene matches. The CDR3 here is CASSEQREMVWETQYF. CDR3 in DNA: TGTGCCAGCAGTGAACAGCGGGAGATGGTCTGGGAGACCCAGTACTTC.

The chain joins TRBV4-1 to TRBJ2-7; D might be TRBD2 (6 bases). The germline CDR1 and CDR2 sequences are MGHRA and YSYEKL. The V end was cut by 3 bases, the J end by 3 bases, with 15 bases between. The CDR3 contains 15 residues. The CDR3: CASSHPPAGIYEQYF. The CDR3 DNA reads TGCGCCAGCAGCCACCCCCCCGCGGGGATCTACGAGCAGTACTTC.

The chain has TRBV27 and TRBJ1-1; the match to TRBD1 covers 8 bases. Germline V gene sequence: CDR1 MNHEY, CDR2 SMNVEV (reference sequence). This CDR3 is built from 13 residues. The V and J ends lost 2 bases and 7 bases, in that order; junction bases with no gene match: 3. The CDR3 DNA sequence: TGTGCCAGCAGTTTAAATGGACAGGGTGAAGCTTTCTTT. Amino acids: CASSLNGQGEAFF.

This chain joins TRBV19 and TRBJ1-1; tentatively, D is TRBD1 (5 bases). Trimming left V 7 bases short and J 5 bases short, with 14 bases between. Germline V gives CDR1 LNHDA, CDR2 SQIVND (reference sequence). The CDR3 totals 13 residues. The CDR3 DNA reads as TGTGCCAGTATGGGGAGGGGTGGGACTGAAGCTTTCTTT. It specifies CASMGRGGTEAFF.

The rearrangement joins TRBV10-1 to TRBJ1-2; D is possibly TRBD1 (5 bases). Looked up from germline, CDR1 is WNHNN and CDR2 is SYGVQD (reference sequence). V was cut by 4 bases and J by 4 bases, with 13 bases left in between. CDR3 size: 14 residues. The chain's CDR3 is CASSVRVECYGYTF. The CDR3, as DNA: TGCGCCAGCAGTGTCAGGGTGGAGTGCTATGGCTACACCTTC.

The J gene is TRBJ1-4, the V gene TRBV5-4, with TRBD1 identical over 8 bases. The ends lost 0 bases at V and 3 bases at J; junction bases unmatched: 1. The CDR3 totals 15 residues. CDR1 and CDR2 from the germline V gene are SGHNT and YYREEE (reference sequence). The CDR3 region is CASSLGGQANEKLFF. The CDR3 bases are TGTGCCAGCAGCTTGGGGGGACAGGCTAATGAAAAACTGTTTTTT.

This clone was recorded only once. The rearrangement uses TRBV6-5 and TRBJ1-1, with 7 nucleotides matching TRBD1. The CDR3 is made up of 12 amino acids. Germline V gene data show CDR1 as MNHEY and CDR2 as SVGAGI. The V segment lost 5 bases and the J segment 9 bases; nucleotides outside the gene matches: 6. The CDR3 region is CASSPWTGQAFF. CDR3 bases: TGTGCCAGCAGTCCATGGACAGGACAAGCTTTCTTT.

The V gene is TRBV5-5, the J gene TRBJ2-7; possible D gene TRBD1, 6 bases. Germline lookup yields CDR1 SGHKS and CDR2 YYEKEE (reference sequence). The CDR3 contains 15 residues. The germline V and J ends were trimmed by 0 bases and 3 bases, with 13 bases remaining between them. The CDR3 protein is CASSLEGQSFYEQYF. The DNA of the CDR3 is TGTGCCAGCAGCTTGGAGGGACAAAGTTTCTACGAGCAGTACTTC.

J is TRBJ2-1 and V is TRBV14; no clear D gene. CDR1 and CDR2 from the germline V gene are SGHDN and FVKESK. V was pared by 3 bases and J by 3 bases, with 6 bases between. The CDR3 runs 13 residues. Written as DNA, the CDR3 is TGTGCCAGCAGCCATCGAGTCTACAATGAGCAGTTCTTC. It specifies CASSHRVYNEQFF.

The chain combines TRBV5-1 with TRBJ1-4; perhaps TRBD1 as D (6 bases). The CDR3 contains 16 residues. V shed 3 bases and J shed 2 bases, with 14 bases lying between them. The germline V gene has CDR1 SGHRS and CDR2 YFSETQ. The CDR3 DNA sequence: TGCGCCAGCAGCTCCCAGGGGAGTGGTACTAATGAAAAACTGTTTTTT. It is translated as CASSSQGSGTNEKLFF.

The rearrangement links TRBV4-1 to TRBJ1-3; no firm D call. CDR3 size: 16 residues. Germline V gene lookup returns CDR1 MGHRA and CDR2 YSYEKL. Deletions cut 0 bases from V and 0 bases from J, with 9 bases between. CDR3 in amino acids: CASSQEFRYSGNTIYF. The CDR3 nucleotides read TGCGCCAGCAGCCAAGAATTCCGCTACTCTGGAAACACCATATATTTT.

The rearrangement joins TRBV19 to TRBJ1-5; the match to TRBD1 covers 8 bases. The germline CDR1 and CDR2 sequences are LNHDA and SQIVND (reference sequence). V shed 9 bases and J 6 bases; nucleotides not matched to a gene: 10. The CDR3 sequence is 14 residues long. The CDR3 is CASHRDRSFQPQHF. CDR3 in DNA: TGTGCCAGCCATCGGGACAGGTCATTTCAGCCCCAGCATTTT.

The chain has TRBV12-5 and TRBJ2-5; possibly TRBD1 for D (6 bases). Trimming cost V 8 bases and J 3 bases, with 13 bases left between them. The germline CDR1 and CDR2 sequences are LGHNT and FRNRAP. This CDR3 is 13 amino acids long. CDR3 sequence reads: CASTDRFEETQYF. The CDR3 DNA reads TGTGCTAGTACCGACAGGTTCGAAGAGACCCAGTACTTC.

V usage is TRBV12-3 or TRBV12-4 and J usage is TRBJ1-4; D remains unclear. Trimming removed 5 bases at V and 7 bases at J, with 11 bases between. CDR3 length equals 13 residues. CDR3 DNA sequence: TGTGCCAGCAGTCGCAGGATTGGTGAAAAACTGTTTTTT. Its translation is CASSRRIGEKLFF.